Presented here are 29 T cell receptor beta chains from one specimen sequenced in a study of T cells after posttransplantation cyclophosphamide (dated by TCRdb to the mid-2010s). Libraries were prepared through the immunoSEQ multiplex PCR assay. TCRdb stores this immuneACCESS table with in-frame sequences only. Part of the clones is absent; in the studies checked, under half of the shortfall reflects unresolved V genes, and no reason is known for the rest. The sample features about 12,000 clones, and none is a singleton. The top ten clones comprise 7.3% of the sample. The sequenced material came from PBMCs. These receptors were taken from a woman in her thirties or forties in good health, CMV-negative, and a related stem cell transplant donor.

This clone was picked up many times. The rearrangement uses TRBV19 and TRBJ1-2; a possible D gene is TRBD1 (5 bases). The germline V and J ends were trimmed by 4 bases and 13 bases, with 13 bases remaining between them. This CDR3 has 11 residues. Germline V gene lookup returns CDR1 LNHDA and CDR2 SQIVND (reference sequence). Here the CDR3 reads CASSRTLRLTF. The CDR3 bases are TGTGCCAGTAGTAGGACACTTCGGCTCACCTTC.

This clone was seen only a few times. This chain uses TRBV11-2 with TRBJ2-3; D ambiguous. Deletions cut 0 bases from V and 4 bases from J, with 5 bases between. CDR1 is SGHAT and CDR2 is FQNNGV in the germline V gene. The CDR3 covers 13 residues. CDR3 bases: TGTGCCAGCAGCTTAGAGGGCGCAGATACGCAGTATTTT. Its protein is CASSLEGADTQYF.

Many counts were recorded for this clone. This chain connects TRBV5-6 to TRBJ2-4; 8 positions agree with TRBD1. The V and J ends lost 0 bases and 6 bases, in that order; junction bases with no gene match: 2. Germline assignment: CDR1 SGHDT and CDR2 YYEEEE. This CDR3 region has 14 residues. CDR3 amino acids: CASSLVTGGNIQYF. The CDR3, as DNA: TGTGCCAGCAGCTTGGTTACAGGGGGAAACATTCAGTACTTC.

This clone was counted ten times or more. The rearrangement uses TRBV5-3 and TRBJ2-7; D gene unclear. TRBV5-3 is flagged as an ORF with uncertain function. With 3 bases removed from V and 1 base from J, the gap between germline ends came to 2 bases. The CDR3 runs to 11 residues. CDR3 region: CARSSSYEQYF. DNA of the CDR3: TGTGCCAGAAGCTCTTCCTACGAGCAGTACTTC.

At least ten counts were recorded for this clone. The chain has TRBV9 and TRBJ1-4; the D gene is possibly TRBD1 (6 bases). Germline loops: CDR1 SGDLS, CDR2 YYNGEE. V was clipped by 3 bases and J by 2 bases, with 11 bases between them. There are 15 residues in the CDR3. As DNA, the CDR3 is TGTGCCAGCAGCGCCGACAGGCTGACTAATGAAAAACTGTTTTTT. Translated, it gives CASSADRLTNEKLFF.

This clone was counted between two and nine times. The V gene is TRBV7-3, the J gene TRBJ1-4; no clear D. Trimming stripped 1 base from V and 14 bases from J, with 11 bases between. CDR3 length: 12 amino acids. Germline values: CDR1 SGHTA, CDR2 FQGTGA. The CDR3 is CASSLIERWLFF. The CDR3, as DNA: TGTGCCAGCAGCTTAATCGAGAGGTGGCTGTTTTTT.

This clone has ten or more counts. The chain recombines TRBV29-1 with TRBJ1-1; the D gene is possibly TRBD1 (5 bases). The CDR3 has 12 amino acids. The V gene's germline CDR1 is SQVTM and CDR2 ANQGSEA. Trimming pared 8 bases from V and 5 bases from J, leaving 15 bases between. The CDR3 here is CSTSRGSTEAFF. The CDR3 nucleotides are TGCAGCACTTCGCGGGGCAGTACTGAAGCTTTCTTT.

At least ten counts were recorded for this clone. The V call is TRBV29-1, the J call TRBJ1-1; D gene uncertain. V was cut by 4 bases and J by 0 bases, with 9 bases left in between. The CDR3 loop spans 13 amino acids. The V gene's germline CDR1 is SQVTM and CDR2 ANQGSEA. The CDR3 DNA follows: TGCAGCGTTGGAAGTCAGATGAACACTGAAGCTTTCTTT. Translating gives CSVGSQMNTEAFF.

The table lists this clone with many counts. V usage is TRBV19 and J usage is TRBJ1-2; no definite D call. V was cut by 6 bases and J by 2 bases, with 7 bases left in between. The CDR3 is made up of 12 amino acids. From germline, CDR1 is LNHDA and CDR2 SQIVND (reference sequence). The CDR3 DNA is TGTGCCAGTAGGGACTGGAACTATGGCTACACCTTC. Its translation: CASRDWNYGYTF.

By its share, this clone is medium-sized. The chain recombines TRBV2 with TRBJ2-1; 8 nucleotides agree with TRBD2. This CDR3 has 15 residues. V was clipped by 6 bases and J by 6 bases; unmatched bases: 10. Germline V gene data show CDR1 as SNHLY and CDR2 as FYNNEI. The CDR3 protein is CASSLKRLAGNEQFF. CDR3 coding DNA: TGTGCCAGCAGCCTAAAGAGGCTAGCGGGCAATGAGCAGTTCTTC.

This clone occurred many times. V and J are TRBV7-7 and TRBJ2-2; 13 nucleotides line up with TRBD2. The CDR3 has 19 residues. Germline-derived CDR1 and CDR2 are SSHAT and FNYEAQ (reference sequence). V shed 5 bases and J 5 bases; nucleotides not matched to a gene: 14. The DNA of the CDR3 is TGTGCCAGCAGCACCGACAGGGCGTGGACTAGCGGGGGTACCGGGGAGCTGTTTTTT. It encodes CASSTDRAWTSGGTGELFF.

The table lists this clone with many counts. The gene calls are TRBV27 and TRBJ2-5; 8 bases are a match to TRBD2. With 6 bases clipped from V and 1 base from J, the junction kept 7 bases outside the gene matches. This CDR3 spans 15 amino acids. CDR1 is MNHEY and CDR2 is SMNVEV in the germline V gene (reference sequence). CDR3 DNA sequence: TGTGCCAGCAGCCGAAGAGGACTAGCCCAAGAGACCCAGTACTTC. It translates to CASSRRGLAQETQYF.

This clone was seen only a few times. CDR3 coding DNA: TGTGCCAGCAGCTTAGCCCCCCCCAGGCCCCAGTACTTC. Translation gives CASSLAPPRPQYF. The chain is built from TRBV7-2 and TRBJ2-5; D not resolved. Trimming cost V 0 bases and J 9 bases, with 11 bases left between them. CDR3 length equals 13 residues. Germline V gene sequence: CDR1 SGHTA, CDR2 FQGNSA. Full variable domain (rest looked up from reference TRBV7-2 and TRBJ2-5): GAGVSQSPSNKVTEKGKDVELRCDPISGHTALYWYRQSLGQGLEFLIYFQGNSAPDKSGLPSDRFSAERTGGSVSTLTIQRTQQEDSAVYLCASSLAPPRPQYFGPGTRLLVL.

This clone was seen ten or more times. CDR3 nucleotides: TGTGCCAGCAGTGAGGGCAGACAAGGCTACACCTTC. Protein product: CASSEGRQGYTF. This chain joins TRBV2 and TRBJ1-2; D uncertain. V dropped 3 bases and J dropped 8 bases, with 10 bases sitting between them. The CDR3 is 12 amino acids. Germline CDR1 is SNHLY and CDR2 is FYNNEI.

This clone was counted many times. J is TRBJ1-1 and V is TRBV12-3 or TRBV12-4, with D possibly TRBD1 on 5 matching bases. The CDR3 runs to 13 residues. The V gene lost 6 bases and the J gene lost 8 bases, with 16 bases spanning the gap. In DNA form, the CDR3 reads TGTGCCAGCAGCTGGGGCGGGGCTCTCGAAGCTTTCTTT. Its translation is CASSWGGALEAFF.

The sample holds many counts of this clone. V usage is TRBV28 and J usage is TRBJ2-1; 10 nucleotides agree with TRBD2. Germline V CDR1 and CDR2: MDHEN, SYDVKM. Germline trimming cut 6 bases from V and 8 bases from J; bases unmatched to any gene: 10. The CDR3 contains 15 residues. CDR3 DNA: TGTGCCAGCAGACCACCTAGCGGGAGTTTCGATGAGCAGTTCTTC. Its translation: CASRPPSGSFDEQFF. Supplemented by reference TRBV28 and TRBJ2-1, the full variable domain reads DVKVTQSSRYLVKRTGEKVFLECVQDMDHENMFWYRQDPGLGLRLIYFSYDVKMKEKGDIPEGYSVSREKKERFSLILESASTNQTSMYLCASRPPSGSFDEQFFGPGTRLTVL.

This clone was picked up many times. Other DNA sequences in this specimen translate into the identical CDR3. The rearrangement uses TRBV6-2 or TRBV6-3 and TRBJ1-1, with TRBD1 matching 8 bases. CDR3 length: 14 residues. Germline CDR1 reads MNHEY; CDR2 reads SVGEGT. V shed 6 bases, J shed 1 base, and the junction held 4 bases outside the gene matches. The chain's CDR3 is CASSPGGSNTEAFF. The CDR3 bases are TGTGCCAGCAGCCCAGGGGGCTCGAACACTGAAGCTTTCTTT.

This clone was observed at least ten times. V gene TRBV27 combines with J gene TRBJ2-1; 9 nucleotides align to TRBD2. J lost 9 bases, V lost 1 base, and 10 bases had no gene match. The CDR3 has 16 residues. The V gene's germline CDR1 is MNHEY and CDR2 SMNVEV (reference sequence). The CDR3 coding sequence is TGTGCCAGCAGTTTATTATGGACTAGCGTACGGGGTGAGCAGTTCTTC. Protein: CASSLLWTSVRGEQFF.

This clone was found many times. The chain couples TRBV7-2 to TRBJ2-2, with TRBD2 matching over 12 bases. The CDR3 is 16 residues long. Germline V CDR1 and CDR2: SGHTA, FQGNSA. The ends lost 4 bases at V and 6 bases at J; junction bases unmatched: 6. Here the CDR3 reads CASSWTSGIDPGELFF. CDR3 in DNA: TGTGCCAGCAGCTGGACTAGCGGGATCGACCCCGGGGAGCTGTTTTTT. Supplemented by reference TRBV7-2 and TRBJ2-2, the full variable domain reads GAGVSQSPSNKVTEKGKDVELRCDPISGHTALYWYRQSLGQGLEFLIYFQGNSAPDKSGLPSDRFSAERTGGSVSTLTIQRTQQEDSAVYLCASSWTSGIDPGELFFGEGSRLTVL.

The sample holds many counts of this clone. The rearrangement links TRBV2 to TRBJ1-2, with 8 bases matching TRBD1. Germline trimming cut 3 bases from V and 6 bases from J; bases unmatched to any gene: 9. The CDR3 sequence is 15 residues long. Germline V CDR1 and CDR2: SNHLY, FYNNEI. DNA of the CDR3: TGTGCCAGCAGTGAGGTTGACAGGGGTAAGGATGGCTACACCTTC. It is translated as CASSEVDRGKDGYTF.

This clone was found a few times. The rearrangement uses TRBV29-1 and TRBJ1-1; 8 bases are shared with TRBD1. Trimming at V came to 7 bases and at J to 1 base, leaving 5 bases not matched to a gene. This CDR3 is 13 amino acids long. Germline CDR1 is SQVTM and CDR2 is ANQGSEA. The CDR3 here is CSASGQGNTEAFF. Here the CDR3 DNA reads TGCAGCGCTTCAGGACAGGGGAACACTGAAGCTTTCTTT.

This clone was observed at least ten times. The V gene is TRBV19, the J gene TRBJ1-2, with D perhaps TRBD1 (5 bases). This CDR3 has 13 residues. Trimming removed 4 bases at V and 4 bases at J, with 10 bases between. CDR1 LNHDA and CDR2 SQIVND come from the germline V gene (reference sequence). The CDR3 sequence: CASSKDKTYGYTF. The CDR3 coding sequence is TGTGCCAGTAGTAAGGACAAAACCTATGGCTACACCTTC.

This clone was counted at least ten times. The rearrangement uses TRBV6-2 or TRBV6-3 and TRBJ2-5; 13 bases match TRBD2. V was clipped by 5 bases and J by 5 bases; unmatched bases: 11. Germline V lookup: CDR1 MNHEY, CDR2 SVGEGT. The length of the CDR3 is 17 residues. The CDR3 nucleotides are TGTGCCAGCAGTAGGCTACGGACTAGCGGGAGTTCCGAGACCCAGTACTTC. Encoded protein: CASSRLRTSGSSETQYF.

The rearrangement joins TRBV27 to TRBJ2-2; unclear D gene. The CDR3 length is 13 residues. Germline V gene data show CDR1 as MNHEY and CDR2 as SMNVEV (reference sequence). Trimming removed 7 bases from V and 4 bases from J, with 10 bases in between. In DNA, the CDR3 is TGTGCCAGCACCACCTACGGCACCGGGGAGCTGTTTTTT. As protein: CASTTYGTGELFF.

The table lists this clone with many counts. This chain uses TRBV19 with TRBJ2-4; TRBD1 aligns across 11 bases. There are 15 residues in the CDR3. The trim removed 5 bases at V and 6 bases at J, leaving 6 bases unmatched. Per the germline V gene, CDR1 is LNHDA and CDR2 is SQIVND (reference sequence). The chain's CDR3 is CASSLAGTGGNIQYF. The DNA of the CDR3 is TGTGCCAGTAGTCTGGCCGGGACAGGGGGAAACATTCAGTACTTC.

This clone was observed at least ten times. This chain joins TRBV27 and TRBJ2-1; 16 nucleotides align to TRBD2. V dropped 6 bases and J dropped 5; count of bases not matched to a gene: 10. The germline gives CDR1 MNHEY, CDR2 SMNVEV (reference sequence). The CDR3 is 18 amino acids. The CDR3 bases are TGTGCCAGCAGCCCGGGACTAGCGGGGGGGCGGTACCACAATGAGCAGTTCTTC. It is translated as CASSPGLAGGRYHNEQFF.

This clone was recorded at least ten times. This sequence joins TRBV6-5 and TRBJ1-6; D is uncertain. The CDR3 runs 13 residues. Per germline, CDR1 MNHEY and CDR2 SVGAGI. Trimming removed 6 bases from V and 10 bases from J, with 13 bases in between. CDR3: CASSLRQRSPLHF. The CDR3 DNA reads TGTGCCAGCAGCCTCAGACAAAGGTCACCCCTCCACTTT.

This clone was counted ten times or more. The CDR3 sequence is CASSHGGVGDTQYF. DNA for the CDR3: TGTGCCAGCAGCCACGGGGGGGTCGGGGATACGCAGTATTTT. This chain links TRBV12-3 or TRBV12-4 with TRBJ2-3; 8 nucleotides match TRBD2. V was pared by 6 bases and J by 6 bases, with 8 bases of the junction left unmatched. This CDR3 spans 14 amino acids.

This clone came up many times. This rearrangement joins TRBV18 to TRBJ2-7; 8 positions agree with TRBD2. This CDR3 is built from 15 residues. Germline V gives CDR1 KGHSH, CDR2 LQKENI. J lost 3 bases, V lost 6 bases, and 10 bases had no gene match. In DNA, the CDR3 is TGTGCCAGCTCGCTTAGCGGGGTAGAGGGCTACGAGCAGTACTTC. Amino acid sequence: CASSLSGVEGYEQYF.